Each of the 5 T cell receptor beta chains below was sequenced from the same sample in a study of OX40 agonist ivuxolimab in advanced cancers. Sequencing was performed with immunoSEQ multiplex PCR; in TCRdb, only in-frame clones are kept and a portion is missing. Among 30,000 to 40,000 clones listed, about three quarters were seen once. The sample in question was CD4+ or CD8+ T cells sorted from blood, obtained in a trial of the OX40 agonist ivuxolimab. Every receptor here comes from an adult with an advanced solid tumor such as melanoma, head and neck, liver or kidney cancer.

This clone has just a few counts. The chain combines TRBV9 with TRBJ2-1; no reliable D call. The CDR3 length is 15 residues. V lost 4 bases and J 3 bases, leaving 14 bases between the germline ends. CDR1 and CDR2 from the germline V gene are SGDLS and YYNGEE. CDR3 sequence: CASSPRRLDYNEQFF. CDR3 DNA: TGTGCCAGCAGCCCACGGCGGCTGGACTACAATGAGCAGTTCTTC.

The genes are TRBV29-1 and TRBJ2-7; D is unresolved. Germline values: CDR1 SQVTM, CDR2 ANQGSEA. The CDR3 sequence is 11 residues long. V lost 6 bases and J lost 5, with 11 bases in between. CDR3 DNA sequence: TGCAGCGTCCTAGAGGTGAACGAGCAGTACTTC. Translating gives CSVLEVNEQYF.

This chain joins TRBV27 and TRBJ1-5; possibly TRBD1 for D (5 bases). The CDR3 has 14 residues. The germline V gene has CDR1 MNHEY and CDR2 SMNVEV (reference sequence). V lost 2 bases, J lost 5 bases, and 10 bases lay in between. The CDR3 is CASSLGGADQPQHF. CDR3 DNA sequence: TGTGCCAGCAGTTTAGGGGGAGCGGATCAGCCCCAGCATTTT.

The chain has TRBV27 and TRBJ2-7, with D perhaps TRBD1 (6 bases). CDR1 MNHEY and CDR2 SMNVEV come from the germline V gene (reference sequence). This CDR3 has 12 residues. Trimming left V 8 bases short and J 5 bases short, with 13 bases between. CDR3 sequence reads: CASGTRGNEQYF. CDR3 bases: TGTGCCAGCGGAACCAGGGGTAACGAGCAGTACTTC.

This sequence joins TRBV29-1 and TRBJ2-3; D tentatively reads TRBD1 or TRBD2 (6 bases each). The CDR3 sequence is 13 residues long. Trimming removed 3 bases from V and 8 bases from J, with 15 bases in between. CDR1 and CDR2 from the germline V gene are SQVTM and ANQGSEA. The CDR3 is CSVETGAQGTQYF. In nucleotides, the CDR3 is TGCAGCGTTGAGACGGGGGCACAGGGTACGCAGTATTTT.